Sequencing of this T cell receptor beta chain was carried out in a study of T cell changes during pregnancy in multiple sclerosis. Measured with immunoSEQ multiplex PCR; TCRdb has only the in-frame clones, and not every one. The table has some 94,000 clones, roughly 90% seen once; the top ten hold roughly 1.4%. V shed 6 bases and J shed 1 base, with 10 bases lying between them. Germline CDR1 and CDR2: MNHEY and SMNVEV (reference sequence). The CDR3 is made up of 14 amino acids. The sequence was collected from a female donor with multiple sclerosis, enrolled in a pregnancy study. The gene calls are TRBV27 and TRBJ1-5; possibly TRBD1 for D (6 bases). This specimen consisted of peripheral blood, obtained in the first trimester of pregnancy. The DNA for the CDR3 is TGTGCCAGCAGGATCGGACAGAGCAATCAGCCCCAGCATTTT. Encoded protein: CASRIGQSNQPQHF.